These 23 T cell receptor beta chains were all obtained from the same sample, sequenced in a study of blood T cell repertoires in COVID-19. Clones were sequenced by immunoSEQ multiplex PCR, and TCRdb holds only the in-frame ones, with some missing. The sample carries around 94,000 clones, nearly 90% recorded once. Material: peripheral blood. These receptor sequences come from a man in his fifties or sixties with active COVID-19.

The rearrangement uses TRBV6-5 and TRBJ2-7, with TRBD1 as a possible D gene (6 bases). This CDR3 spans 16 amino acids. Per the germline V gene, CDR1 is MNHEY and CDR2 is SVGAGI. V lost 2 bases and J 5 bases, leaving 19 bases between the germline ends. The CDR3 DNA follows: TGTGCCAGCAGTTACCCCCCTATCACAGGGATCCACGAGCAGTACTTC. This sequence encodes CASSYPPITGIHEQYF.

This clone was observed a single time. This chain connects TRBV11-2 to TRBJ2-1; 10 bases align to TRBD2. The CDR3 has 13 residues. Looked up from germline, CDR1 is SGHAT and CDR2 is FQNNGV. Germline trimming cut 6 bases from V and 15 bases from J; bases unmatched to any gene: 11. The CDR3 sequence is CASSLSGGALAFF. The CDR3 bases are TGTGCCAGCAGTTTGAGCGGGGGGGCCCTGGCGTTCTTC.

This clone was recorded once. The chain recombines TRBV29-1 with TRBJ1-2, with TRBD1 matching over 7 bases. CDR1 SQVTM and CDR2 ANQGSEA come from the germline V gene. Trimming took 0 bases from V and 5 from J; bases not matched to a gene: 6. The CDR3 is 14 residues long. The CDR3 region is CSVEDKNRGYGYTF. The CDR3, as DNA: TGCAGCGTTGAAGATAAAAACAGGGGTTATGGCTACACCTTC.

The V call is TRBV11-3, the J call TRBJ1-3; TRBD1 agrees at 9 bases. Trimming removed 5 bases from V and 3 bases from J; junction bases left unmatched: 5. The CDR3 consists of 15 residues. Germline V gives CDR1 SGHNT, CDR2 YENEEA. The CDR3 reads CASSPGTGLGNTIYF. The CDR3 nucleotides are TGTGCCAGCAGCCCCGGGACAGGGCTTGGAAACACCATATATTTT.

This CDR3 is CASSPPGQLGAGYGYTF. DNA for the CDR3: TGTGCCAGCAGTCCGCCGGGACAGTTAGGGGCTGGGTATGGCTACACCTTC. The rearrangement joins TRBV25-1 to TRBJ1-2; 7 nucleotides line up with TRBD1. The V gene's germline CDR1 is MGHDK and CDR2 SYGVNS. Germline trimming cut 5 bases from V and 5 bases from J; bases unmatched to any gene: 17. CDR3 size: 17 residues.

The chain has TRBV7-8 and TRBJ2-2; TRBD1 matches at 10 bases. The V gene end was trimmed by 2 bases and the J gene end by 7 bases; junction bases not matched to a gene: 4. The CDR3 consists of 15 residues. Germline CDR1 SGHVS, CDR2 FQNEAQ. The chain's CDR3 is CASSLRDRGNGELFF. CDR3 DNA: TGTGCCAGCAGCTTAAGGGACAGGGGAAACGGGGAGCTGTTTTTT.

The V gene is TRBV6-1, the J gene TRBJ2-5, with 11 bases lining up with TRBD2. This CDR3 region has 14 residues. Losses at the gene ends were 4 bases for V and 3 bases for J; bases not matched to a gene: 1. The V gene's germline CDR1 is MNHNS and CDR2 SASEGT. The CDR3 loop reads CASSVAGGEETQYF. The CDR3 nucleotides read TGTGCCAGCAGTGTAGCGGGGGGGGAAGAGACCCAGTACTTC.

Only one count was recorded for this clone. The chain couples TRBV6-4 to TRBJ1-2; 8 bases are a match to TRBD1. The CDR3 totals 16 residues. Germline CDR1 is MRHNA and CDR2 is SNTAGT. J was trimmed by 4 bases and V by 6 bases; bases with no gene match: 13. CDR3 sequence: CASRPGTGGQGYGYTF. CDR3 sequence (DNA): TGTGCCAGCAGACCCGGGACAGGAGGCCAGGGCTATGGCTACACCTTC.

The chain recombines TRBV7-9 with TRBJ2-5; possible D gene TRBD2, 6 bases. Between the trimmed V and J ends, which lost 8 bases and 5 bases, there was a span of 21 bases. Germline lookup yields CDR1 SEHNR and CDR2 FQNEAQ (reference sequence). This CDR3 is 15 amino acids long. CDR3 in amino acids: CASRLLWRGEETQYF. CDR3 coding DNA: TGTGCCAGCCGTCTTCTTTGGCGGGGTGAGGAGACCCAGTACTTC.

The CDR3 region is CASSLVRASGSQETQYF. CDR3 DNA: TGTGCCAGCAGCTTGGTTCGGGCTAGCGGTTCCCAAGAGACCCAGTACTTC. This chain joins TRBV5-6 and TRBJ2-5; 7 bases are shared with TRBD2. In germline, CDR1 is SGHDT, CDR2 YYEEEE. The CDR3 consists of 17 residues. Unmatched junction bases numbered 9, after V lost 0 bases and J lost 1 base.

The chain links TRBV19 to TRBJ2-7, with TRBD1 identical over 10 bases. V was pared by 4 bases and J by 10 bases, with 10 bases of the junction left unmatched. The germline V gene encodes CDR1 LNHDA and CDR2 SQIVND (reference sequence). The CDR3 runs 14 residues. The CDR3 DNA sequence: TGTGCCAGTAGTACCTCCGGGACAGGGGAGAATCAGTACTTC. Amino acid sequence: CASSTSGTGENQYF.

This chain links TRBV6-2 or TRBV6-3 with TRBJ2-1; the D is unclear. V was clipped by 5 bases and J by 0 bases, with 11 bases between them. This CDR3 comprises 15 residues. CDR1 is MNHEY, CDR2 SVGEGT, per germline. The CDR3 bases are TGTGCCAGCAGTCTAGACCACATCTCCTACAATGAGCAGTTCTTC. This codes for CASSLDHISYNEQFF.

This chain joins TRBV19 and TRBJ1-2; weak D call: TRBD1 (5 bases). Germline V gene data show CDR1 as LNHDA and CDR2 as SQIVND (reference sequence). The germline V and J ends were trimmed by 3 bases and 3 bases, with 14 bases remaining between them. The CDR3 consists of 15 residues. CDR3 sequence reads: CASSIRQGGDYGYTF. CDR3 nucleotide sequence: TGTGCCAGTAGTATCAGGCAGGGAGGAGACTATGGCTACACCTTC.

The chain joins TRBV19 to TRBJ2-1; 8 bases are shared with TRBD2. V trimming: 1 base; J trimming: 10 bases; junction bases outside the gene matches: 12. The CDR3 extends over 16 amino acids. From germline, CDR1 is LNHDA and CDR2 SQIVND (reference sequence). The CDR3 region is CASSIGLTGGQREQFF. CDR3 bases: TGTGCCAGTAGTATAGGTCTGACGGGGGGGCAACGAGAGCAGTTCTTC.

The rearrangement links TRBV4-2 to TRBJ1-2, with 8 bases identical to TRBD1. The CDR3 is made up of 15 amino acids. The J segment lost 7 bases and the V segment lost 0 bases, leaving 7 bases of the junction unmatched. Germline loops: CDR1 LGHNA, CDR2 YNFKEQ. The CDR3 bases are TGTGCCAGCAGCCAAGATGACCCCGGGACAGGTGGCTACACCTTC. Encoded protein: CASSQDDPGTGGYTF.

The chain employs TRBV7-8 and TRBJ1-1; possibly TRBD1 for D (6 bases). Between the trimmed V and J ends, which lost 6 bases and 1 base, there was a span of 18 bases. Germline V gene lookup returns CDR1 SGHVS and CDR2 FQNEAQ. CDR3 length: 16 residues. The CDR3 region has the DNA TGTGCCAGCAGGACGAACAGGGTGTCACGGAACACTGAAGCTTTCTTT. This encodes CASRTNRVSRNTEAFF. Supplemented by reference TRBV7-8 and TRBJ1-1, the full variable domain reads GAGVSQSPRYKVAKRGQDVALRCDPISGHVSLFWYQQALGQGPEFLTYFQNEAQLDKSGLPSDRFFAERPEGSVSTLKIQRTQQEDSAVYLCASRTNRVSRNTEAFFGQGTRLTVV.

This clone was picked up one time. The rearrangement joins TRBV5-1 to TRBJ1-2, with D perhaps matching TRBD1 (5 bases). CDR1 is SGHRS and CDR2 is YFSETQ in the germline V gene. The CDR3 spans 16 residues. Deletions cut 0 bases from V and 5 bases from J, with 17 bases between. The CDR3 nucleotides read TGCGCCAGCAGCTTGGGGGGCAGCTCCTTGACATATGGCTACACCTTC. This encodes CASSLGGSSLTYGYTF.

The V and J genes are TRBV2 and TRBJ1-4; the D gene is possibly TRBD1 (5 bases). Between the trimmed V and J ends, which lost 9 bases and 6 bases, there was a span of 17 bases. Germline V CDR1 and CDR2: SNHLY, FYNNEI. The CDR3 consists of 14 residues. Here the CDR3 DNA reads TGTGCCAGTACGCCGATGGGGCTTTATGAAAAACTGTTTTTT. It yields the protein CASTPMGLYEKLFF.

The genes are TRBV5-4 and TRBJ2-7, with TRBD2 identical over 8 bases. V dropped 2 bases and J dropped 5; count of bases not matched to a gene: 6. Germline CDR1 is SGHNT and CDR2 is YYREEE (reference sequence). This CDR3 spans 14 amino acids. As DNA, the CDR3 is TGTGCCAGCAGCTTAGCTAGCGGGCCCAACGAGCAGTACTTC. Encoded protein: CASSLASGPNEQYF.

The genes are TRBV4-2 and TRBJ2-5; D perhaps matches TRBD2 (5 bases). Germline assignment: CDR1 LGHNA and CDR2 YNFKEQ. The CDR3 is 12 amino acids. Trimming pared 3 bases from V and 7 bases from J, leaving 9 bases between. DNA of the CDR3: TGTGCCAGCAGCCAGTTACTAGGGACCCAGTACTTC. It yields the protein CASSQLLGTQYF.

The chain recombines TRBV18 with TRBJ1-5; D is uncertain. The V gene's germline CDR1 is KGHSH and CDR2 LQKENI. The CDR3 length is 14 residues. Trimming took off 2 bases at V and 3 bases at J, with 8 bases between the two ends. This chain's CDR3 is CASSPGPVNQPQHF. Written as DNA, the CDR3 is TGTGCCAGCTCACCAGGGCCGGTCAATCAGCCCCAGCATTTT.

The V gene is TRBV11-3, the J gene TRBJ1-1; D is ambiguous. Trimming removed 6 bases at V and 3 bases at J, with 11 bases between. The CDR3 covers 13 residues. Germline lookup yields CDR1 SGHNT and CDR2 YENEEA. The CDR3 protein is CASRGRMDTEAFF. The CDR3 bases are TGTGCCAGCAGAGGGAGGATGGACACTGAAGCTTTCTTT.

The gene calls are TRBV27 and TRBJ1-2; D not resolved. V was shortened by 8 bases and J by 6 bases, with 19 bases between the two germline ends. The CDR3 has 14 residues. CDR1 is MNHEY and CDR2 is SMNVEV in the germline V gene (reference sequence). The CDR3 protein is CASAPYAQADGYTF. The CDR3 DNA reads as TGTGCCAGCGCCCCCTACGCCCAGGCAGATGGCTACACCTTC.